Listed below are T cell receptor beta chains from one sample, sequenced in a study of graft-versus-host responses after intestinal transplantation. Measured with immunoSEQ multiplex PCR; TCRdb has only the in-frame clones, and not every one. The data hold 60,000 to 90,000 clones, with 90% observed a single time. These receptors have no identified antigens. The specimen was unstimulated CD8+ T cells sorted from spleen or lymph node cells, collected before intestinal transplant. The receptor source for this set is a human donor who received an intestinal transplant. Both conserved end residues are part of each CDR3. A D gene is named only where the DNA matches it firmly. Only some rows state a clone size, as once, few, many or a class for expanded clones.

j_gene	d_gene	v_gene	abundance	CDR3nt	CDR3aa
TRBJ2-2	TRBD2	TRBV5-6	-	TGTGCCAGCAGCCCCCAGCGGGGGTGGACCGGGGAGCTGTTTTTT	CASSPQRGWTGELFF
TRBJ2-2	TRBD1	TRBV7-9	-	TGTGCCAGCAGCCGTAGACAGGGAAGTACCGGGGAGCTGTTTTTT	CASSRRQGSTGELFF
TRBJ1-2	TRBD1	TRBV4-1	-	TGCGCCAGCAGCCAAGATGGGGACAGATTATATGGCTACACCTTC	CASSQDGDRLYGYTF
TRBJ2-5	-	TRBV13	-	TGTGCCAGCAGCTCCTGGGACATCGAGGAGACCCAGTACTTC	CASSSWDIEETQYF
TRBJ1-2	-	TRBV18	-	TGTGCCAGCTCACCAGCCGGGACAAACTATGGCTACACCTTC	CASSPAGTNYGYTF
TRBJ1-2	-	TRBV30	-	TGTGCCTGGCGCTATGGCTACACCTTC	CAWRYGYTF
TRBJ2-2	-	TRBV5-6	-	TGTGCCAGCAGCTTTGGTTCGGTCGGGGAGCTGTTTTTT	CASSFGSVGELFF
TRBJ2-7	-	TRBV4-1	few	TGCGCCAGCAGCCAAGTTTCGGGGTATTCTGACTACGAGCAGTACTTC	CASSQVSGYSDYEQYF
TRBJ1-5	TRBD1	TRBV6-5	-	TGTGCCAGCAGCCAGGGGGGTAATCAGCCCCAGCATTTT	CASSQGGNQPQHF
TRBJ2-7	TRBD1	TRBV19	-	TGTGCCAGTAGTATCGGGACAGATTTCTACGAGCAGTACTTC	CASSIGTDFYEQYF
TRBJ2-1	-	TRBV1	-	TGCACCAGCAGCCAAGATTGGGACAGGGTGGGCTCCTACAATGAGCAGTTCTTC	CTSSQDWDRVGSYNEQFF
TRBJ1-2	TRBD1	TRBV5-4	-	TGTGCCAGCAGCTTACCCGGGACAGTCTATGGCTACACCTTC	CASSLPGTVYGYTF
TRBJ1-1	-	TRBV7-3	once	TGTGCCAGCAGCTTAAACAGTGGAGCGGTGAACACTGAAGCTTTCTTT	CASSLNSGAVNTEAFF
TRBJ1-6	TRBD1	TRBV2	-	TGTGCCAGCAGTGATTGGGACAGGGGTAATTCACCCCTCCACTTT	CASSDWDRGNSPLHF
TRBJ1-1	-	TRBV11-2	-	TGTGCCAGCAACCCGACAGGAGCCGAGGGAGCTTTCTTT	CASNPTGAEGAFF
TRBJ2-2	-	TRBV9	-	TGTGCCAGCAGCGTAGTCGGTGGGGCCGACGCCGGGGAGCTGTTTTTT	CASSVVGGADAGELFF
TRBJ2-1	TRBD2	TRBV5-6	-	TGTGCCAGCAGCTTGGGGACTAGCGACTACAATGAGCAGTTCTTC	CASSLGTSDYNEQFF
TRBJ1-5	-	TRBV5-6	once	TGTGCCAGCAAGTCTTGGGGGCCCGGCAATCAGCCCCAGCATTTT	CASKSWGPGNQPQHF
TRBJ2-5	-	TRBV9	-	TGTGCCAGCAGCACCACAGGGAGAGAGACCCAGTACTTC	CASSTTGRETQYF
TRBJ2-3	-	TRBV9	-	TGTGCCAGCAGCGGGGGGGACCAAACGCAGTATTTT	CASSGGDQTQYF
TRBJ1-1	TRBD1	TRBV13	-	TGTGCCAGCGCGACAGGGATGGGTACGGCTGAAGCTTTCTTT	CASATGMGTAEAFF
TRBJ2-7	TRBD2	TRBV7-9	once	TGTGCCAGCAGCCCGCCGGGACTAGTCTACGAGCAGTACTTC	CASSPPGLVYEQYF
TRBJ1-3	-	TRBV4-1	-	TGCGCCAGCAGCCAAGTAAACAGGGCGAGGGACACCATATATTTT	CASSQVNRARDTIYF
TRBJ1-1	-	TRBV5-6	-	TGTGCCAGCAGCTTCGGTACGACTGAAGCTTTCTTT	CASSFGTTEAFF
TRBJ2-3	-	TRBV6-5	-	TGTGCCAGCAACAAAGGGGTCAGCACAGATACGCAGTATTTT	CASNKGVSTDTQYF
TRBJ2-7	TRBD2	TRBV7-9	-	TGTGCCAGCAGCTTAGGGATAGGTCTAGCGGGCTACGAGCAGTACTTC	CASSLGIGLAGYEQYF
TRBJ2-5	-	TRBV12-1	-	TGTGCCAGGGGGCTAGCGGGGGCCGGGGGAGAGACCCAGTACTTC	CARGLAGAGGETQYF